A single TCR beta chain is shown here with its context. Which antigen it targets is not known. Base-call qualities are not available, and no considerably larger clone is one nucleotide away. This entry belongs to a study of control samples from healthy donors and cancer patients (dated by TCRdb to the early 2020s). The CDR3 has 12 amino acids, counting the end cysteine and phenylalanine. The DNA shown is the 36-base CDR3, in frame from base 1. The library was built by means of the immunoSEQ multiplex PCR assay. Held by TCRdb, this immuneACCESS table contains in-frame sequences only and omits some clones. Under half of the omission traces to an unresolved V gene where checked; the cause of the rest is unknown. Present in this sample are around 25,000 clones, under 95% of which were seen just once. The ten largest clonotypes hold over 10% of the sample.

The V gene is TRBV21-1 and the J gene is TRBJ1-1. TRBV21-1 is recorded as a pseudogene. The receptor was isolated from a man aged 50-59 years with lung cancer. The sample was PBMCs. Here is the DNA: TGTGCCAGCAGCAGAGGGAACACTGAAGCTTTCTTT. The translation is CASSRGNTEAFF.